This T cell receptor (beta chain) was sequenced in a study of T cell repertoires in aging, cancer and after chemotherapy. TCR beta rearrangements were amplified from peripheral blood genomic DNA. The CDR3 covers 14 residues. With V trimmed by 2 bases and J by 2 bases, 1 base remained unmatched. Germline V gives CDR1 LNHNV, CDR2 YYDKDF (reference sequence). Rearranged V-D-J TRB sequences were amplified with a mixed TRB-A/B primer pool. One entry per CDR3 protein results from TCRdb running MiXCR on the multiplex PCR reads. The sample yields several thousand distinct CDR3 sequences, approximately 31% seen once.

The source material was blood. The TCR originated in a human donor in good health. The donor label of this sample is uncertain. This chain uses TRBV15 with TRBJ1-2; 8 bases line up with TRBD1. The CDR3 sequence is CATSRRTGNYGYTF. Here the CDR3 DNA reads TGTGCCACCAGCAGAAGGACAGGGAACTATGGCTACACCTTC.